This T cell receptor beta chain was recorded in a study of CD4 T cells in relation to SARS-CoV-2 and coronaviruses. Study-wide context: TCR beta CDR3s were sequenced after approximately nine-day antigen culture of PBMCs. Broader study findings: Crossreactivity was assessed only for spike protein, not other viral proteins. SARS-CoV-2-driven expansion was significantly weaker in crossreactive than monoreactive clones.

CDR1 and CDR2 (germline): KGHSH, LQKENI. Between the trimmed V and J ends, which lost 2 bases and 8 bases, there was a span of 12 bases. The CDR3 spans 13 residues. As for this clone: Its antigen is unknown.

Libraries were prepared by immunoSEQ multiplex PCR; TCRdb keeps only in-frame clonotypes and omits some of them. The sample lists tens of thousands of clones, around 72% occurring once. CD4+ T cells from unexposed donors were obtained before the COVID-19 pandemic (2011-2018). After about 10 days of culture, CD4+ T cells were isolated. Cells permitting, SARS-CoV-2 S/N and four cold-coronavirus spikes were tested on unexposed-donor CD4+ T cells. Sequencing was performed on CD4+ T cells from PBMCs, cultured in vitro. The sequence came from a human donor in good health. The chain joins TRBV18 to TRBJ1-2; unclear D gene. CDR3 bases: TGTGCCAGCTCACCAATCGGAGAGGGCGGCTACACCTTC. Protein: CASSPIGEGGYTF. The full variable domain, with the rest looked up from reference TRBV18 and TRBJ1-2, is NAGVMQNPRHLVRRRGQEARLRCSPMKGHSHVYWYRQLPEEGLKFMVYLQKENIIDESGMPKERFSAEFPKEGPSILRIQQVVRGDSAAYFCASSPIGEGGYTFGSGTRLTVV.